This T cell receptor beta chain was sequenced during a study of T-cell memory formation after mild COVID-19. Study-level background: The study found TCR clusters largely donor specific. Findings and limits, study-wide: Among clones contracting day 15 to 85, CD4/CD8 was balanced, whereas later expanders leaned CD4+.

5'RACE primed from the constant segment yielded TCR alpha and TCR beta cDNA libraries bearing sample barcodes and UMIs. TCRdb called the 5' RACE reads again in MiXCR, with one record for every CDR3 protein. The data hold roughly 68,000 distinct CDR3 sequences, with 16% observed a single time. Trimming cost V 0 bases and J 5 bases, with 14 bases left between them. This CDR3 spans 15 amino acids. CDR1 and CDR2 (germline): SGHRS, YFSETQ. With regard to this clonotype: Its antigen is as yet unknown.

The TCR originated in an adult woman who had mild COVID-19 (a few samples of this study predate the infection). Cell type and time point are not known. The rearrangement uses TRBV5-1 and TRBJ2-5, with D maybe TRBD2 (5 bases). Sequenced sample: PBMCs or a T cell subset sorted from them (not recorded which). CDR3 protein: CASSLGRGSRETQYF. The CDR3 DNA follows: TGCGCCAGCAGCTTGGGACGGGGATCCCGGGAGACCCAGTACTTC. Combining the CDR3 with reference TRBV5-1 and TRBJ2-5 gives the whole variable domain KAGVTQTPRYLIKTRGQQVTLSCSPISGHRSVSWYQQTPGQGLQFLFEYFSETQRNKGNFPGRFSGRQFSNSRSEMNVSTLELGDSALYLCASSLGRGSRETQYFGPGTRLLVL.